This T cell receptor beta chain was documented in a study of cytomegalovirus exposure and HLA in healthy donors. Study background: There were tens of millions of unique TCRs (from HLA-typed donors) in an early data release.

A note on this clone: The antigen remains undetermined.

13 Jbeta primers and 60 Vbeta primers were used for the PCR. Data came from immunoSEQ multiplex PCR; TCRdb stores just in-frame clones and leaves some out. The sample includes fewer than 85,000 clones, about four fifths of them seen just once. Healthy bone marrow donors made up the donor group. The CDR3 contains 14 residues. V lost 4 bases and J lost 2; bases outside the gene matches: 2. Germline CDR1 reads SEHNR; CDR2 reads FQNEAQ (reference sequence). Study-level results: Researchers had no immune exposure information except CMV serostatus available. Researchers counted 180 or so TCR beta chains as cytomegalovirus-associated.

This chain connects TRBV7-9 to TRBJ2-1, with TRBD2 matching 7 bases. Sequencing was carried out using PBMCs. This receptor was identified in a man in his late teens or twenties in good health and CMV-seropositive. CDR3 bases: TGTGCCAGCAGCTCCCTAGCGGCCTACAATGAGCAGTTCTTC. Translation gives CASSSLAAYNEQFF.